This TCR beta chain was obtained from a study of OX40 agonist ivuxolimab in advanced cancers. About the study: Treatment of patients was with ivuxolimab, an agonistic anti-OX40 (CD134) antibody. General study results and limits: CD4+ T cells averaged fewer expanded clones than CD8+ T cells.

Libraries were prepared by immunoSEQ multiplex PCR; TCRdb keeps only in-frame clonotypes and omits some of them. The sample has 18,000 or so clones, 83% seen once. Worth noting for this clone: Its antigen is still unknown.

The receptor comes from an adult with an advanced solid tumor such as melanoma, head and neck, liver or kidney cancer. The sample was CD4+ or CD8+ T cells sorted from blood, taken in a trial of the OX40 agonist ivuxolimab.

The CDR3 protein is CASSRKTYTEAFF. The CDR3 nucleotides are TGTGCCAGCAGCCGTAAGACCTACACTGAAGCTTTCTTT. This chain links TRBV7-2 with TRBJ1-1; D remains unclear. This CDR3 spans 13 amino acids. Between the trimmed V and J ends, which lost 5 bases and 3 bases, there was a span of 10 bases. Germline CDR1 SGHTA, CDR2 FQGNSA.